The 11 T cell receptor beta chains reported below all come from one sample, sequenced in a study. One entry per CDR3 protein results from TCRdb running MiXCR on the 5' RACE reads. The sample lists approximately 60,000 distinct CDR3 sequences, about 26% occurring once. Tregs were sorted as CD4+CD25+CD127-/low cells. The sequencing sample was made of tumor-infiltrating Tregs sorted from the breast tumor. All receptors derive from a female donor with breast cancer.

This clonotype has ten or more counts. This sequence joins TRBV5-1 and TRBJ2-7; 8 bases align to TRBD2. This CDR3 contains 16 residues. V was pared by 2 bases and J by 7 bases, with 14 bases of the junction left unmatched. Germline V gene lookup returns CDR1 SGHRS and CDR2 YFSETQ. The CDR3 nucleotides are TGCGCCAGCAGCTTTGGACCAAGCGGGAGTCTCTTTGAGCAGTACTTC. Its protein product is CASSFGPSGSLFEQYF.

This clonotype came up once. Possible read error: a much larger clone is one base away. The chain couples TRBV9 to TRBJ2-1; D unclear. Germline V gives CDR1 SGDLS, CDR2 YYNGEE. CDR3 length: 15 amino acids. The CDR3 nucleotides are TGTGCCAACAGCGTAGAAGGGCGCTCCTACAATGAGCAGTTCTTC. Translation: CANSVEGRSYNEQFF.

V is TRBV7-3 and J is TRBJ1-2; D ambiguous. V lost 4 bases and J lost 6, with 15 bases in between. Germline V lookup: CDR1 SGHTA, CDR2 FQGTGA. This CDR3 comprises 14 residues. This CDR3 reads CASSSLGCVNGYTF. CDR3 DNA sequence: TGTGCCAGCAGCTCCCTCGGGTGCGTAAATGGCTACACCTTC.

The chain joins TRBV20-1 to TRBJ2-5, with 8 bases aligning to TRBD2. Trimming cost V 3 bases and J 5 bases; bases outside gene matches: 8. The CDR3 is 14 residues long. The germline V gene encodes CDR1 DFQATT and CDR2 SNEGSKA (reference sequence). The CDR3 spells CSASKAGVGETQYF. DNA for the CDR3: TGCAGTGCTAGTAAAGCGGGAGTTGGGGAGACCCAGTACTTC.

The chain is built from TRBV15 and TRBJ1-1; D call uncertain. V dropped 1 base and J dropped 3 bases, with 15 bases sitting between them. Germline loops: CDR1 LNHNV, CDR2 YYDKDF (reference sequence). This CDR3 has 16 residues. The CDR3: CATSRVGGSGHTEAFF. The CDR3 bases are TGTGCCACCAGCAGAGTTGGAGGGTCCGGGCACACTGAAGCTTTCTTT.

Turning to this clonotype: A much larger clone differs from this one at a single base, so this may be a read error. The limits of the CDR3 on the DNA are not certain, so only TCRdb's listed CDR3 is given. This chain links TRBV29-1 with TRBJ1-2; TRBD1, the table's D call, was not compared with the DNA. The CDR3 extends over 11 residues, inclusive of both ends. CDR1 and CDR2 (germline): SQVTM, ANQGSEA. CDR3: CSGQANYGCTF.

Turning to this clonotype: A junction boundary mismatches the germline segment, possibly from a read error. The genes are TRBV6-1 and TRBJ1-1, with 9 bases matching TRBD1. Germline V CDR1 and CDR2: MNHNS, SASEGT. This CDR3 comprises 16 residues. CDR3 region: CASGEEGTGRNTEAFF. For the CDR3, the DNA is TGTGCCAGCGGTGAGGAGGGGACAGGGCGGAACACTGAAGCTTTCTTT.

The rearrangement links TRBV27 to TRBJ1-1, with D unclear. CDR1 and CDR2 from the germline V gene are MNHEY and SMNVEV (reference sequence). With 8 bases removed from V and 0 bases from J, the gap between germline ends came to 4 bases. This CDR3 has 11 amino acids. This chain's CDR3 is CASWLNTEAFF. The CDR3 region has the DNA TGTGCCAGCTGGCTGAACACTGAAGCTTTCTTT.

The chain combines TRBV12-3 or TRBV12-4 with TRBJ1-1; D remains unclear. This CDR3 has 13 residues. Trimming cost V 3 bases and J 4 bases, with 9 bases left between them. The CDR3 nucleotides are TGTGCCAGCAGTTTGACCGTGGGCACTGAAGCTTTCTTT. Amino acids: CASSLTVGTEAFF.

About this clonotype: With a much larger clone just one base away, this may be a read error. This chain connects TRBV20-1 to TRBJ2-5, with D perhaps matching TRBD1 or TRBD2 (5 bases each). Trimming removed 5 bases at V and 5 bases at J, with 24 bases between. CDR3 length equals 16 residues. Germline assignment: CDR1 DFQATT and CDR2 SNEGSKA (reference sequence). CDR3 sequence (DNA): TGCAGTGCTGGAAAGGTTCGGGGCCTACCAGGGGAGACCCAGTACTTC. Translation: CSAGKVRGLPGETQYF.

The chain carries TRBV12-3 or TRBV12-4 and TRBJ2-1, with 7 bases identical to TRBD2. The CDR3 runs 14 residues. The trim removed 3 bases at V and 7 bases at J, leaving 6 bases unmatched. DNA of the CDR3: TGTGCCAGCAGTTTGGGCGGGAGTGCGAATGAGCAGTTCTTC. As protein: CASSLGGSANEQFF.